This TCR beta chain was captured in a study of OX40 agonist ivuxolimab in advanced cancers. Profiling relied on immunoSEQ multiplex PCR, and the TCRdb table lists in-frame clones only, not all of them. Altogether fewer than 11,000 clones are present, about nine tenths being singletons, with the ten largest covering 9.5% to 15%. V lost 5 bases and J lost 8; bases outside the gene matches: 7. Germline lookup yields CDR1 SEHNR and CDR2 FQNEAQ (reference sequence). This CDR3 spans 13 amino acids. V and J are TRBV7-9 and TRBJ1-2, with 8 positions matching TRBD1. The input for sequencing was CD4+ or CD8+ T cells sorted from blood, taken in a trial of the OX40 agonist ivuxolimab. This clonotype originated in an adult with an advanced solid tumor such as melanoma, head and neck, liver or kidney cancer. The CDR3: CASSDRGIGGYTF. Written as DNA, the CDR3 is TGTGCCAGCAGCGACAGGGGTATAGGGGGCTACACCTTC.